This entry features one T cell receptor beta chain sequence. Its antigen remains unknown. The data originate from a study of early stage breast cancer tumors. Assay used: immunoSEQ multiplex PCR; TCRdb lists only in-frame clones, some missing. Among 55,000 to 70,000 clones listed, less than 90% were seen once. Study-wide results and caveats: Commonly generated sequences made up most enriched TCRB sequences shared between patients.

This CDR3 region has 15 residues. The junction had 2 bases not matched to a gene; V was cut back by 5 bases and J by 0 bases. Germline values: CDR1 MDHEN, CDR2 SYDVKM. The chain carries TRBV28 and TRBJ1-4, with TRBD1 matching over 8 bases. The sample comprised blood. This receptor was identified in a middle-aged person with breast cancer. CDR3 loop: CASSEQGATNEKLFF. DNA for the CDR3: TGTGCCAGCAGTGAACAGGGGGCAACTAATGAAAAACTGTTTTTT.